This T cell receptor (beta chain) was sequenced in a study of spatial heterogeneity in lung cancer. Regarding the study as a whole: Counts that tracked tumor mutation counts were those of expanded intratumoral alpha and beta TCRs.

The CDR3 has 12 residues. Trimming removed 5 bases from V and 2 bases from J, with 5 bases in between. Per the germline V gene, CDR1 is MNHNY and CDR2 is SVGAGI (reference sequence). This clonotype was seen repeatedly, ten times or more. Antigen specificity is unknown. TCRdb passed the 5' RACE reads through MiXCR, listing each CDR3 protein once. The sample lists about 18,000 distinct CDR3 sequences, less than 8% seen once, with approximately 23% in the top ten. Described time point: sample taken at primary tumor resection. Unsorted whole RNA of tumor, nontumor lung or frozen PBMC was sequenced. The material was lung tumor tissue, obtained at surgery. The receptor's source is a male donor with early-stage non-small cell lung cancer. The V call is TRBV6-6, the J call TRBJ2-3; D uncertain. CDR3 amino acids: CASSLNTDTQYF. The CDR3, as DNA: TGTGCCAGCAGTCTGAACACAGATACGCAGTATTTT.